The clone carrying this TCR beta chain came up many times. This sample was taken from a study of T cells in Graves' hyperthyroidism and ophthalmopathy. Germline CDR1 is MNHEY and CDR2 is SVGAGI. V shed 11 bases, J shed 9 bases, and the junction held 14 bases outside the gene matches. The CDR3 is made up of 14 amino acids. RNA transcripts yielded amplified TCR beta CDR3 regions. The HTBI primer set drove a first-round RT-PCR of the TCR CDR3. One entry per CDR3 protein results from TCRdb running MiXCR on the multiplex PCR reads. The table includes 500,000 to 550,000 distinct CDR3 sequences, 20% detected once.

This sequence originates from a man younger than 35 with Graves' hyperthyroidism. Sequences were obtained from blood. This chain connects TRBV6-5 to TRBJ1-5; TRBD1 matches at 9 bases. The CDR3 is CAGGTGPLLVPQHF. CDR3 coding DNA: TGTGCCGGTGGGACAGGGCCCCTCCTTGTGCCCCAGCATTTT.